This T cell receptor (beta chain) was identified during a study of OX40 agonist ivuxolimab in advanced cancers. This table comes from immunoSEQ multiplex PCR, and its TCRdb copy is limited to in-frame clones, with some not included. The sample lists tens of thousands of clones, approximately 80% occurring once. Germline CDR1 SNHLY, CDR2 FYNNEI. V was pared by 3 bases and J by 7 bases, with 6 bases of the junction left unmatched. The CDR3 runs 14 residues. The sequence derives from an adult with an advanced solid tumor such as melanoma, head and neck, liver or kidney cancer. The starting material was CD4+ or CD8+ T cells sorted from blood, obtained in a trial of the OX40 agonist ivuxolimab. The chain links TRBV2 to TRBJ2-5; 9 bases map to TRBD2. This CDR3 is CASSDRGGASTQYF. CDR3 nucleotides: TGTGCCAGCAGTGATCGCGGGGGGGCCTCGACCCAGTACTTC.